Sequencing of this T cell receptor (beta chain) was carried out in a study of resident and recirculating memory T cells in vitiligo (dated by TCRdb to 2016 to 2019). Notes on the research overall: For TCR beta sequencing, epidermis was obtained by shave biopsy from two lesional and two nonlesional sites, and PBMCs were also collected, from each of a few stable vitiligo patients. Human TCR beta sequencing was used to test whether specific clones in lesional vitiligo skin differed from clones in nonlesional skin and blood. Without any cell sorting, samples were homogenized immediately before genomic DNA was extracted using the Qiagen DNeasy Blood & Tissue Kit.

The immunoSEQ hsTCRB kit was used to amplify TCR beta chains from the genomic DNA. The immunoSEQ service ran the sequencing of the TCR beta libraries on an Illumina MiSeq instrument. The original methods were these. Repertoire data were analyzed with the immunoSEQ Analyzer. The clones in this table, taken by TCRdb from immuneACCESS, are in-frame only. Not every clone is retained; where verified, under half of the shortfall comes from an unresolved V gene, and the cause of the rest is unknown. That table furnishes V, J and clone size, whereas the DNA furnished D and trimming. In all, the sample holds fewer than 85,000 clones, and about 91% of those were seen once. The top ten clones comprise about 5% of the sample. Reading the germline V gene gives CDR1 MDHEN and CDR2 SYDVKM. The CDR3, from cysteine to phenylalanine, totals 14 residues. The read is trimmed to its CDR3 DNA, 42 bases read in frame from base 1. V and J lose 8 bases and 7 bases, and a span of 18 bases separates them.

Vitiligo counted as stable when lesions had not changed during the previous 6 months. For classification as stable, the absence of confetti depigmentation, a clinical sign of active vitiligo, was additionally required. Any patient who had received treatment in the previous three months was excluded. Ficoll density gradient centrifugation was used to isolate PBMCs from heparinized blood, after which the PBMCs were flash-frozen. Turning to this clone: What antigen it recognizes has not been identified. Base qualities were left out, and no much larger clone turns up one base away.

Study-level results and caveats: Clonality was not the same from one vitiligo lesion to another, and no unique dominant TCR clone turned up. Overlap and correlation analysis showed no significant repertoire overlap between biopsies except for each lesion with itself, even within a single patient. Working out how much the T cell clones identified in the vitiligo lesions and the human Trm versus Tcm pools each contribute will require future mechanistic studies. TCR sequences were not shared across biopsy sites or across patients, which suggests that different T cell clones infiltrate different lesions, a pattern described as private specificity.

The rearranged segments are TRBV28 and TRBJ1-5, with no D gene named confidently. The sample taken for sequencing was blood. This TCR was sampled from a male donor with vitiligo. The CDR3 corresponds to CASGLEGSGQPQHF. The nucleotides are TGTGCCAGCGGGCTAGAGGGTTCAGGACAGCCCCAGCATTTT.